A single sample is the source of the 12 T cell receptor beta chains below, sequenced in a study of T-cell reconstitution after alpha-beta-depleted transplantation in children. During its preparation, the TCRbeta library received unique molecular identifiers. Via MiXCR, TCRdb re-called the PCR reads, giving one row per CDR3 protein. Here the sample spans 300,000 to 350,000 distinct CDR3 sequences, around 25% being singletons. Sequences were derived from PBMCs, mostly from graft donor cells, sampled 180 days after TCRalphabeta/CD19-depleted stem cell transplant. These receptors were taken from a male patient between 10 and 17 years old who had a stem cell transplant for acute lymphoblastic leukemia, so the T cells may come from the graft donor.

This rearrangement joins TRBV7-2 to TRBJ2-3; D not certain. Germline values: CDR1 SGHTA, CDR2 FQGNSA. CDR3 length: 14 amino acids. Trimming left V 0 bases short and J 6 bases short, with 10 bases between. DNA of the CDR3: TGTGCCAGCAGCTTAGCGCTAGTAACGGATACGCAGTATTTT. Residues: CASSLALVTDTQYF.

The chain couples TRBV7-3 to TRBJ2-7; TRBD2 matches 7 bases. Trimming took 1 base from V and 7 from J; bases not matched to a gene: 10. Germline CDR1 is SGHTA and CDR2 is FQGTGA. The length of the CDR3 is 15 residues. CDR3 amino acids: CASSLIGGSFREQYF. The DNA for the CDR3 is TGTGCCAGCAGCTTAATTGGCGGGAGCTTTAGGGAGCAGTACTTC.

This clonotype was counted only a few times. The rearrangement joins TRBV7-6 to TRBJ2-7; D may match TRBD1 or TRBD2 (5 bases each). V lost 3 bases and J 6 bases, leaving 15 bases between the germline ends. CDR3 length: 14 residues. Germline CDR1 SGHVS, CDR2 FNYEAQ. The CDR3 DNA reads TGTGCCAGCAGCTTCGAGACGGGGCTTGGCGAGCAGTACTTC. This translates into CASSFETGLGEQYF.

This clonotype has a handful of counts. The V call is TRBV29-1, the J call TRBJ2-7; D is ambiguous. CDR1 and CDR2 from the germline V gene are SQVTM and ANQGSEA. Trimming removed 4 bases at V and 0 bases at J, with 7 bases between. This CDR3 region has 12 residues. The CDR3: CSVGVLSYEQYF. CDR3 DNA sequence: TGCAGCGTTGGGGTGCTCTCCTACGAGCAGTACTTC.

This clonotype was found a few times. The chain couples TRBV7-6 to TRBJ2-7; no reliable D call. This CDR3 contains 14 residues. Per the germline V gene, CDR1 is SGHVS and CDR2 is FNYEAQ. V was clipped by 0 bases and J by 0 bases, with 6 bases between them. The CDR3 coding sequence is TGTGCCAGCAGCTTAGCTAGTCCCTCCTACGAGCAGTACTTC. Residues: CASSLASPSYEQYF. Based on the CDR3 plus reference TRBV7-6 and TRBJ2-7, the full variable domain is GAGVSQSPRYKVTKRGQDVALRCDPISGHVSLYWYRQALGQGPEFLTYFNYEAQQDKSGLPNDRFSAERPEGSISTLTIQRTEQRDSAMYRCASSLASPSYEQYFGPGTRLTVT.

This clonotype was detected only a few times. V and J are TRBV2 and TRBJ2-7, with unresolved D. The germline CDR1 and CDR2 sequences are SNHLY and FYNNEI. The CDR3 runs to 12 residues. The V and J ends lost 5 bases and 2 bases respectively, with 7 bases between them. In DNA form, the CDR3 reads TGTGCCAGCAGTTATATTCCCTACGAGCAGTACTTC. Its protein is CASSYIPYEQYF. Drawing the rest from reference TRBV2 and TRBJ2-7, the complete variable domain is EPEVTQTPSHQVTQMGQEVILRCVPISNHLYFYWYRQILGQKVEFLVSFYNNEISEKSEIFDDQFSVERPDGSNFTLKIRSTKLEDSAMYFCASSYIPYEQYFGPGTRLTVT.

V is TRBV4-1 and J is TRBJ1-1; D not certain. CDR1 and CDR2 (germline): MGHRA, YSYEKL. Trimming removed 0 bases from V and 10 bases from J, with 9 bases in between. This CDR3 region has 12 residues. In nucleotides, the CDR3 is TGCGCCAGCAGCCAAGATCTCGCCGTAGCTTTCTTT. Translated: CASSQDLAVAFF.

This clonotype occurred a few times. This chain uses TRBV29-1 with TRBJ2-7, with no clear D. This CDR3 is built from 12 residues. The V gene's germline CDR1 is SQVTM and CDR2 ANQGSEA. V dropped 4 bases and J dropped 3 bases, with 10 bases sitting between them. CDR3 amino acids: CSVGRLGYEQYF. In nucleotides, the CDR3 is TGCAGCGTTGGACGGCTTGGCTACGAGCAGTACTTC.

This clonotype was counted only a few times. The chain is built from TRBV5-6 and TRBJ1-1, with no clear D. V lost 1 base and J lost 0, with 10 bases in between. CDR3 size: 15 residues. The germline V gene has CDR1 SGHDT and CDR2 YYEEEE. CDR3 sequence reads: CASSLRRHLNTEAFF. Written as DNA, the CDR3 is TGTGCCAGCAGCTTGAGGCGGCACCTGAACACTGAAGCTTTCTTT.

CDR3 sequence (DNA): TGCGCCAGCAGCCAGCGGGAAGGGACCGGGGAGCTGTTTTTT. Translated: CASSQREGTGELFF. The chain carries TRBV4-1 and TRBJ2-2, with D possibly being TRBD2 (6 bases). CDR1 MGHRA and CDR2 YSYEKL come from the germline V gene. The CDR3 spans 14 residues. Deletions cut 3 bases from V and 5 bases from J, with 10 bases between.

V gene TRBV30 combines with J gene TRBJ1-1; TRBD1 might be the D (6 bases). From germline, CDR1 is GTSNPN and CDR2 SVGIG (reference sequence). The CDR3 totals 16 residues. Trimming took off 3 bases at V and 0 bases at J, with 17 bases between the two ends. CDR3 sequence (DNA): TGTGCCTGGAGCGGCAAGGGGGAGGACCTGAACACTGAAGCTTTCTTT. Translated: CAWSGKGEDLNTEAFF.

This clonotype was seen more than once but under ten times. The CDR3 DNA is TGCGCCAGCAGCTTGGTAACGGGACGGACCTACAATGAGCAGTTCTTC. The encoded protein is CASSLVTGRTYNEQFF. The V call is TRBV5-1, the J call TRBJ2-1; D tentatively reads TRBD1 or TRBD2 (5 bases each). Trimming shortened V by 0 bases and J by 2 bases, and 12 bases separated the two germline ends. Germline CDR1 SGHRS, CDR2 YFSETQ. The CDR3 loop spans 16 amino acids.